This T cell receptor beta chain originates from a study of blood T cells in healthy people across ages. This clonotype was observed at least ten times. Primers used in a second PCR of roughly 6 to 11 cycles were a sample-barcoded 5' primer and a J-beta primer mix. With 12 random nucleotides, a template-switch adaptor tagged each individual cDNA molecule. Using its own MiXCR run on the 5' RACE reads, TCRdb lists one record per CDR3 protein. The sample shows about 1 million distinct CDR3 sequences, around 45% of them seen only once. The V and J ends lost 6 bases and 1 base, in that order; junction bases with no gene match: 8. This CDR3 has 16 residues. Germline CDR1 is MDHEN and CDR2 is SYDVKM.

This chain uses TRBV28 with TRBJ1-5, with 8 bases fitting TRBD1. This sequence was found in a woman in her sixties in good health. Source material: blood. The CDR3 DNA is TGTGCCAGCAGCCTACAGGGGGGCGCGAGCAATCAGCCCCAGCATTTT. Translation: CASSLQGGASNQPQHF.